The count of the clone carrying this T cell receptor beta chain is one. Its antigen is still unknown. This sample was included in a study of tumor-infiltrating lymphocytes in glioblastoma multiforme. Three nested ARM-PCR rounds with V-beta and C-beta primers built TCRB libraries. A C-beta primer primed TCRB cDNA from 0.4 to 0.6 ug RNA. TCRdb passed the multiplex PCR reads through MiXCR, listing each CDR3 protein once. Of about 13,000 distinct CDR3 sequences listed, under 70% are singletons. Trimming cost V 5 bases and J 3 bases; bases outside gene matches: 3. The CDR3 runs to 12 residues. The germline gives CDR1 DFQATT, CDR2 SNEGSKA (reference sequence). Study outcomes and limitations: Unequal TCR RNA per T cell might skew measured clone sizes. Just one glioblastoma patient contributed to the TCR-mutation comparison.

Sequencing was carried out using brain tumor tissue. The sequence derives from a male donor with glioblastoma. The chain links TRBV20-1 to TRBJ2-5, with 7 positions matching TRBD1. The CDR3 coding sequence is TGCAGTGCTTACGGACAGGAAGAGACCCAGTACTTC. Protein sequence: CSAYGQEETQYF.